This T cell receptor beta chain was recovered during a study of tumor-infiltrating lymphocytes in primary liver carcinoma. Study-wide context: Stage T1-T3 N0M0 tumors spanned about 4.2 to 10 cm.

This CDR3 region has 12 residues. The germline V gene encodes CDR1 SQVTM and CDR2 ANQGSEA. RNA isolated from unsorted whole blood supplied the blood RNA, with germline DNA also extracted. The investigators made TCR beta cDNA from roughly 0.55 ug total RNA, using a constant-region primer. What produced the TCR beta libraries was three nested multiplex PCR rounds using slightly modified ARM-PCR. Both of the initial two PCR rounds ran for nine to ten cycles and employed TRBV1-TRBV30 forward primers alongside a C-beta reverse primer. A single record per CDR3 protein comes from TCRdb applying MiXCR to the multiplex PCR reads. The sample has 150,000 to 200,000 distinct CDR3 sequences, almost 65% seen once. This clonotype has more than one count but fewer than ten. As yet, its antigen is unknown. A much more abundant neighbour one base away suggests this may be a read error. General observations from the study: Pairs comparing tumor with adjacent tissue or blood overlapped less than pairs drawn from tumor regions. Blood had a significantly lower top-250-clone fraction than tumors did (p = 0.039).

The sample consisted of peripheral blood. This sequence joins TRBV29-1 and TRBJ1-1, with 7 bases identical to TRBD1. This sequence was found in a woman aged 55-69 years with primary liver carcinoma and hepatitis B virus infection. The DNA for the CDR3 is TGCAGCGTCCTCAGGGGGATCACTGAAACTTTCTTT. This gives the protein CSVLRGITETFF.